This TCR beta chain was sequenced in a study of breast tumors, draining lymph nodes, adjacent tissues. Samples came from axillary lymph nodes draining the breast cancer. One entry per CDR3 protein, called by TCRdb with MiXCR from the multiplex PCR reads. Found here are 70,000 to 95,000 distinct CDR3 sequences, 15% to 20% of them singletons; the top ten hold around 2.4%. Trimming left V 10 bases short and J 4 bases short, with 20 bases between. The CDR3 extends over 14 amino acids. The germline gives CDR1 MRHNA, CDR2 SNTAGT. Study outcomes and limitations: Tumor repertoires ranked between lymph nodes and nontumor tissue in diversity, with V and J gene preferences. The data were judged consistent with most tumor T cells coming from lymph node and expanding in tumor.

Concerning this clonotype: Its antigen is currently unknown. Possible read error: a much larger clone is one base away. The CDR3 carries no conserved terminal phenylalanine or tryptophan, so it likely arises from a read error.

The chain recombines TRBV6-4 with TRBJ2-7; D may correspond to TRBD1 or TRBD2 (7 bases each). The source material was axillary lymph node tissue. The source is a female donor with breast cancer. Some clones in this sample may be carry-over from other donors' samples. This chain's CDR3 is CANLRQGGGYEQYS. Written as DNA, the CDR3 is TGTGCCAACCTCCGACAGGGAGGGGGGTACGAGCAGTACTCC.